One and the same sample provided the 20 T cell receptor beta chains below, sequenced in a study of PD-L1 blockade in urothelial cancer. Generated by immunoSEQ multiplex PCR, the TCRdb table keeps only in-frame clones and is missing some. The table lists more than 75,000 clones, 85% to 95% of them singletons, with roughly a tenth in the top ten. Here the sequenced sample was PBMCs, taken around atezolizumab (anti-PD-L1) treatment. All receptors derive from a man in his sixties with urothelial cancer.

This chain uses TRBV5-1 with TRBJ2-7; D is possibly TRBD2 (6 bases). The CDR3 extends over 14 amino acids. Trimming removed 0 bases from V and 6 bases from J, with 13 bases in between. CDR1 is SGHRS, CDR2 YFSETQ, per germline. CDR3 sequence (DNA): TGCGCCAGCAGCTTGGGGGGGACGGAGGGCGAGCAGTACTTC. Translating gives CASSLGGTEGEQYF.

The J gene is TRBJ2-7, the V gene TRBV5-1; TRBD1 aligns across 7 bases. Germline-derived CDR1 and CDR2 are SGHRS and YFSETQ. CDR3 size: 14 residues. The trim removed 4 bases at V and 0 bases at J, leaving 4 bases unmatched. CDR3: CASSEDRDSYEQYF. Written as DNA, the CDR3 is TGCGCCAGCAGCGAAGACAGGGACTCCTACGAGCAGTACTTC.

The gene calls are TRBV7-2 and TRBJ1-2; 7 bases line up with TRBD1. CDR3 length equals 17 residues. CDR1 and CDR2 from the germline V gene are SGHTA and FQGNSA. V lost 3 bases to trimming and J lost 8 bases; unmatched junction nucleotides: 18. CDR3: CASSFSTGTPISGGYTF. The CDR3 DNA reads TGTGCCAGCAGCTTTTCGACAGGGACCCCGATAAGTGGGGGCTACACCTTC.

This chain links TRBV28 with TRBJ2-7, with TRBD1 matching 12 bases. CDR3 length: 17 amino acids. Germline CDR1 reads MDHEN; CDR2 reads SYDVKM. The ends lost 8 bases at V and 3 bases at J; junction bases unmatched: 14. The CDR3 region is CASAFFGTGGVDYEQYF. CDR3 in DNA: TGTGCCAGCGCGTTCTTTGGGACAGGGGGCGTTGACTACGAGCAGTACTTC.

The chain combines TRBV19 with TRBJ1-2; D is unclear. V was shortened by 6 bases and J by 7 bases, with 12 bases between the two germline ends. This CDR3 comprises 12 residues. From germline, CDR1 is LNHDA and CDR2 SQIVND (reference sequence). The CDR3: CASRPQGSGYTF. The CDR3 region has the DNA TGTGCCAGTAGGCCCCAAGGGAGTGGCTACACCTTC.

The V call is TRBV5-4, the J call TRBJ2-5; 10 bases match TRBD1. This CDR3 has 15 residues. Per the germline V gene, CDR1 is SGHNT and CDR2 is YYREEE (reference sequence). The V segment lost 4 bases and the J segment 6 bases; nucleotides outside the gene matches: 9. DNA for the CDR3: TGTGCCAGCAGCATGGACAGGGGGATGGAGCAGACCCAGTACTTC. Protein sequence: CASSMDRGMEQTQYF.

V and J are TRBV9 and TRBJ1-3; D gene ambiguous. Germline lookup yields CDR1 SGDLS and CDR2 YYNGEE. V lost 2 bases and J 6 bases, leaving 12 bases between the germline ends. The length of the CDR3 is 14 residues. CDR3 amino acids: CASSVSRDSNTIYF. The CDR3 DNA is TGTGCCAGCAGCGTGTCGCGGGATTCAAACACCATATATTTT. Combining the CDR3 with reference TRBV9 and TRBJ1-3 gives the whole variable domain DSGVTQTPKHLITATGQRVTLRCSPRSGDLSVYWYQQSLDQGLQFLIQYYNGEERAKGNILERFSAQQFPDLHSELNLSSLELGDSALYFCASSVSRDSNTIYFGEGSWLTVV.

This chain connects TRBV19 to TRBJ2-5; D is undetermined. The germline CDR1 and CDR2 sequences are LNHDA and SQIVND (reference sequence). The V end was cut by 6 bases, the J end by 4 bases, with 9 bases between. CDR3 length: 12 residues. In DNA, the CDR3 is TGTGCCAGTAGAGGAGTCCGAGAGACCCAGTACTTC. Amino acids: CASRGVRETQYF.

The rearrangement uses TRBV6-1 and TRBJ1-3; tentatively, D is TRBD1 (5 bases). Germline V CDR1 and CDR2: MNHNS, SASEGT. V lost 0 bases and J 0 bases, leaving 12 bases between the germline ends. This CDR3 spans 17 amino acids. The CDR3 DNA is TGTGCCAGCAGTGAAGCGCACGGGGGGAGCTCTGGAAACACCATATATTTT. Translation: CASSEAHGGSSGNTIYF.

V is TRBV2 and J is TRBJ1-5; D is perhaps TRBD1 (5 bases). This CDR3 has 15 residues. The germline gives CDR1 SNHLY, CDR2 FYNNEI. Trimming pared 6 bases from V and 0 bases from J, leaving 12 bases between. The chain's CDR3 is CASRMDTNSNQPQHF. The DNA for the CDR3 is TGTGCCAGCAGAATGGACACCAATAGCAATCAGCCCCAGCATTTT.

This chain links TRBV9 with TRBJ2-2; 8 bases fit TRBD2. The CDR3 runs 15 residues. The V segment lost 0 bases and the J segment 3 bases; nucleotides outside the gene matches: 1. Germline V lookup: CDR1 SGDLS, CDR2 YYNGEE. CDR3 DNA sequence: TGTGCCAGCAGCGTAGGAGCGGGAGACACCGGGGAGCTGTTTTTT. Translation gives CASSVGAGDTGELFF.

V and J are TRBV5-1 and TRBJ2-7, with TRBD1 identical over 7 bases. Looked up from germline, CDR1 is SGHRS and CDR2 is YFSETQ. This CDR3 contains 13 residues. The V segment lost 4 bases and the J segment 4 bases; nucleotides outside the gene matches: 5. This CDR3 reads CASSTTGAYEQYF. The CDR3, as DNA: TGCGCCAGCAGCACTACAGGGGCATACGAGCAGTACTTC.

The chain has TRBV10-1 and TRBJ2-3; 8 positions match TRBD2. The trim removed 3 bases at V and 7 bases at J, leaving 12 bases unmatched. This CDR3 contains 16 residues. Per germline, CDR1 WNHNN and CDR2 SYGVQD (reference sequence). The CDR3 spells CASSDGKRGPDNTQYF. CDR3 DNA: TGCGCCAGCAGTGACGGGAAGCGGGGGCCTGACAATACGCAGTATTTT.

The rearrangement joins TRBV9 to TRBJ1-3; 10 nucleotides agree with TRBD1. This CDR3 contains 16 residues. The germline V gene has CDR1 SGDLS and CDR2 YYNGEE. After removal of 1 base from V and 2 bases from J, the junction contained 3 bases not matched to a gene. The CDR3: CASSVRGTGAGNTIYF. CDR3 in DNA: TGTGCCAGCAGCGTACGAGGGACAGGGGCTGGAAACACCATATATTTT.

V and J are TRBV27 and TRBJ2-1, with 7 bases aligning to TRBD2. The J segment lost 8 bases and the V segment lost 4 bases, leaving 5 bases of the junction unmatched. The CDR3 covers 13 residues. In germline, CDR1 is MNHEY, CDR2 SMNVEV (reference sequence). CDR3 in DNA: TGTGCCAGCAGTTGGAATAGCGGGCATGAGCAGTTCTTC. It specifies CASSWNSGHEQFF.

In DNA, the CDR3 is TGTGCCAGCCGAGGACATGACAACTCCTACGAGCAGTACTTC. This translates into CASRGHDNSYEQYF. This rearrangement joins TRBV2 to TRBJ2-7; D possibly corresponds to TRBD1 (5 bases). Germline values: CDR1 SNHLY, CDR2 FYNNEI. The CDR3 runs 14 residues. V lost 8 bases and J lost 0, with 14 bases in between.

V gene TRBV6-5 combines with J gene TRBJ2-2; perhaps TRBD2 as D (6 bases). Germline CDR1 is MNHEY and CDR2 is SVGAGI. CDR3 size: 14 residues. Trimming took off 0 bases at V and 5 bases at J, with 7 bases between the two ends. The CDR3 nucleotides are TGTGCCAGCAGTTACTCGGGGGGTACCGGGGAGCTGTTTTTT. It specifies CASSYSGGTGELFF.

V is TRBV18 and J is TRBJ2-7, with 8 bases fitting TRBD1. The germline V gene encodes CDR1 KGHSH and CDR2 LQKENI. Trimming cost V 6 bases and J 1 base; bases outside gene matches: 5. This CDR3 spans 14 amino acids. The CDR3 is CASSLGQGSYEQYF. The DNA for the CDR3 is TGTGCCAGCTCCCTCGGACAGGGTTCCTACGAGCAGTACTTC.

The V call is TRBV7-9, the J call TRBJ1-1, with D possibly matching TRBD1 (6 bases). CDR3 size: 14 residues. The V gene's germline CDR1 is SEHNR and CDR2 FQNEAQ (reference sequence). Trimming took off 3 bases at V and 1 base at J, with 9 bases between the two ends. The CDR3 loop reads CASSFSGQNTEAFF. CDR3 DNA sequence: TGTGCCAGCAGCTTTTCGGGACAGAACACTGAAGCTTTCTTT.

This sequence joins TRBV9 and TRBJ2-5; TRBD2 matches 8 bases. Germline loops: CDR1 SGDLS, CDR2 YYNGEE. V lost 2 bases and J lost 5; bases outside the gene matches: 5. This CDR3 has 14 amino acids. The CDR3 sequence: CASSVIAGSETQYF. The CDR3 DNA is TGTGCCAGCAGCGTTATAGCGGGGTCTGAGACCCAGTACTTC.